The 8 T cell receptor beta chains reported below all come from one sample, sequenced in a study of T cells in Graves' hyperthyroidism and ophthalmopathy. RNA transcripts yielded amplified TCR beta CDR3 regions. The TCR CDR3 was amplified in a first-round RT-PCR using the HTBI primer set. TCRdb fed the multiplex PCR reads into MiXCR, producing one record per CDR3 protein. This table has 450,000 to 700,000 distinct CDR3 sequences, roughly 50% appearing once. Sequences were obtained from peripheral blood or thyroid tissue (not recorded which). These TCRs come from a woman aged 18 to 35 with Graves' hyperthyroidism.

The chain combines TRBV4-3 with TRBJ2-7; D call uncertain. CDR1 is LGHNA, CDR2 YSLEER, per germline. The CDR3 extends over 16 amino acids. The germline V and J ends were trimmed by 0 bases and 4 bases, with 16 bases remaining between them. The CDR3 region is CASSQEFGFTGYEQYF. For the CDR3, the DNA is TGCGCCAGCAGCCAAGAGTTCGGCTTTACTGGTTACGAGCAGTACTTC.

The CDR3 loop is CSQDGAGALYGYTF. CDR3 bases: TGCAGCCAAGATGGGGCAGGGGCCCTCTATGGCTACACCTTC. The rearrangement uses TRBV20-1 and TRBJ1-2; D may be TRBD1 (6 bases). This CDR3 region has 14 residues. Germline loops: CDR1 DFQATT, CDR2 SNEGSKA (reference sequence).

This clonotype has only a few counts. The CDR3 end shows no conserved phenylalanine or tryptophan, and so a read error is likely. It is unclear where the CDR3 begins or ends on the DNA, so no DNA is shown, and the CDR3 is as TCRdb lists it. This rearrangement joins TRBV25-1 to TRBJ2-7; TRBD1 reflects the table's D call only, with no check against the DNA. CDR1 is MGHDK, CDR2 SYGVNS, per germline. The CDR3 sequence runs 8 residues, both termini included. The chain's CDR3 is CASSELGG.

This clonotype was detected many times. This chain links TRBV18 with TRBJ1-2; 9 bases are shared with TRBD1. After removal of 3 bases from V and 7 bases from J, the junction contained 9 bases not matched to a gene. Germline V gene data show CDR1 as KGHSH and CDR2 as LQKENI. The CDR3 length is 15 residues. CDR3 loop: CASSPGGQGRSGYTF. Written as DNA, the CDR3 is TGTGCCAGCTCACCTGGGGGACAGGGTCGATCTGGCTACACCTTC.

The CDR3 nucleotides read TGTGCCAGCAGTTACTCGTCGATCTCTGGAAACACCATATATTTT. Residues: CASSYSSISGNTIYF. The rearrangement joins TRBV6-5 to TRBJ1-3; no definite D call. The CDR3 covers 15 residues. Trimming took off 0 bases at V and 0 bases at J, with 6 bases between the two ends. Germline CDR1 reads MNHEY; CDR2 reads SVGAGI.

With respect to this clonotype: A read error may account for a junction end that differs from germline. The chain couples TRBV7-9 to TRBJ1-6; D uncertain. The germline CDR1 and CDR2 sequences are SEHNR and FQNEAQ (reference sequence). The CDR3 contains 15 residues. This chain's CDR3 is CASSRDRSYNPPLHF. CDR3 in DNA: TGTGCCAGCAGCCGGGATCGCTCCTATAATCCACCCCTCCACTTT.

A note on this clonotype: The CDR3 does not close with the conserved phenylalanine or tryptophan, likely indicating a read error. It is unclear where the CDR3 begins or ends on the DNA, so no DNA is shown, and the CDR3 is as TCRdb lists it. V usage is TRBV6-4 and J usage is TRBJ2-2. The CDR3 is 13 residues long, ends included. Germline V gene lookup returns CDR1 MRHNA and CDR2 SNTAGT. CDR3 in amino acids: CASSKAEHRGAVV.

Comment on this clonotype: A read error is possible here, since a much larger clone lies one base away. The rearrangement links TRBV10-3 to TRBJ1-5; D remains ambiguous. This CDR3 region has 15 residues. Trimming shortened V by 10 bases and J by 4 bases, and 20 bases separated the two germline ends. The germline V gene encodes CDR1 ENHRY and CDR2 SYGVKD. This CDR3 is CASRMRLLMNQPQHF. The CDR3 DNA reads TGTGCCAGCAGGATGAGACTCCTGATGAATCAGCCCCAGCATTTT.